This TCR beta chain stems from a study of T-cell reconstitution after alpha-beta-depleted transplantation in children. This clonotype has at least ten counts. Library preparation (for TCRbeta) was performed with unique molecular identifiers. TCRdb analysed the PCR reads with MiXCR anew, one entry per CDR3 protein. The sample consists of 500,000 or so distinct CDR3 sequences, around a third of them appearing once. This sequence originates from a human donor who donated a stem cell graft to a child with aplastic anemia. The sequenced sample was PBMCs from the stem cell graft donor, obtained from the stem cell graft.

The CDR3 region has the DNA TGTGCCAGCAGCTTAGACGGGGTGAACACTGAAGCTTTCTTT. Its translation: CASSLDGVNTEAFF. The chain joins TRBV7-9 to TRBJ1-1; D is unresolved. Germline CDR1 and CDR2: SEHNR and FQNEAQ (reference sequence). V was clipped by 1 base and J by 0 bases, with 6 bases between them. This CDR3 spans 14 amino acids.